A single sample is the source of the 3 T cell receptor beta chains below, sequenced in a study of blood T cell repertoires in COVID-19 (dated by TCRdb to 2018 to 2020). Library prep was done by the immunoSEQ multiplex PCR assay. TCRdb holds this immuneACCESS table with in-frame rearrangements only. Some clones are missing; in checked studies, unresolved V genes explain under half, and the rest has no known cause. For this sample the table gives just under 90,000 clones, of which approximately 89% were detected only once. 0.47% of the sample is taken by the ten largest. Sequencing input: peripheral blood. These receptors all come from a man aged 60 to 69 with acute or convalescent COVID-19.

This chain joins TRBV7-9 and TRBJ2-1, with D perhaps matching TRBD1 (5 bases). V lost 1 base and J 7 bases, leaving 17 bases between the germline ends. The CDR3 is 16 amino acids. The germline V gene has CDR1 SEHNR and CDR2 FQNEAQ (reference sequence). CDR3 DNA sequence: TGTGCCAGCAGCTTAGTGCCCCAAGGGGTAGGGAATGAGCAGTTCTTC. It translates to CASSLVPQGVGNEQFF. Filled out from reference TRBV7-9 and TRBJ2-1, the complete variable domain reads DTGVSQNPRHKITKRGQNVTFRCDPISEHNRLYWYRQTLGQGPEFLTYFQNEAQLEKSRLLSDRFSAERPKGSFSTLEIQRTEQGDSAMYLCASSLVPQGVGNEQFFGPGTRLTVL.

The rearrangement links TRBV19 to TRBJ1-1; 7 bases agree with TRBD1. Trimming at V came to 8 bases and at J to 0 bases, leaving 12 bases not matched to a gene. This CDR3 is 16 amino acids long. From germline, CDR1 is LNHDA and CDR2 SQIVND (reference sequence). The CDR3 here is CASRLTGLILNTEAFF. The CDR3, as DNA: TGTGCCAGTCGATTGACAGGGTTGATCTTGAACACTGAAGCTTTCTTT.

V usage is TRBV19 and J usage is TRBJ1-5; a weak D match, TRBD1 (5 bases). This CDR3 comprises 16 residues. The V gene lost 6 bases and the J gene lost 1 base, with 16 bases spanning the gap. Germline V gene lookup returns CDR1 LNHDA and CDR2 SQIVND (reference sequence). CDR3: CASSSESGFSNQPQHF. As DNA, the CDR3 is TGTGCCAGTAGCTCAGAATCAGGGTTCAGCAATCAGCCCCAGCATTTT.